This TCR beta chain was obtained from a study of lymphopenia after photon versus proton radiotherapy. Regarding the study as a whole: Oligoclonal CD8+ Temra expansion after nadir drove photon patients' diversity drop. Better survival with proton therapy was suggested as possible, not demonstrated. Photon-treated patients lost naive T cells and TCR diversity; proton-treated stayed stable.

Germline-derived CDR1 and CDR2 are SGHDT and YYEEEE. CDR3 length: 16 residues. Trimming took 4 bases from V and 7 from J; bases not matched to a gene: 13. This clone was observed once. The antigen is unknown. TCRdb keeps only in-frame clones here, not all; method: immunoSEQ multiplex PCR. This table has 40,000 to 45,000 clones, roughly 84% appearing once. The gene calls are TRBV5-6 and TRBJ2-1; 8 positions match TRBD2. The source material was peripheral blood, sampled from a patient treated with proton-based radiotherapy. The source is a woman in her 70s with pancreatic cancer. Some clones in this sample may be carry-over from other donors' samples. The CDR3 sequence is CASSPLVLAAVNEQFF. CDR3 nucleotide sequence: TGTGCCAGCAGCCCCCTAGTACTAGCGGCTGTTAATGAGCAGTTCTTC.